The 21 T cell receptor beta chains listed next were all sequenced from one sample in a study of blood T cells in healthy people across ages. A sample-barcoded 5' primer and a J-beta primer mix were used in a second PCR of about 6 to 11 cycles. TCRdb independently ran MiXCR on the 5' RACE reads; one entry per CDR3 protein. The data hold about 640,000 distinct CDR3 sequences, with around 41% observed a single time. Source material: blood. These receptor sequences come from an elderly man in good health.

The CDR3 DNA is TGTGCCAGCAGCTTAGATGGGGGCTATAACAATGAGCAGTTCTTC. Protein product: CASSLDGGYNNEQFF. This chain joins TRBV7-2 and TRBJ2-1; D might be TRBD1 (6 bases). The V gene lost 1 base and the J gene lost 5 bases, with 12 bases spanning the gap. This CDR3 comprises 15 residues. CDR1 and CDR2 from the germline V gene are SGHTA and FQGNSA.

This clonotype was seen repeatedly, ten times or more. As DNA, the CDR3 is TGTGCCAGCAGCCCCCCAAAACAAGAGACCCAGTACTTC. This gives the protein CASSPPKQETQYF. This chain uses TRBV7-8 with TRBJ2-5, with D unclear. This CDR3 is 13 amino acids long. CDR1 is SGHVS and CDR2 is FQNEAQ in the germline V gene. Trimming took 5 bases from V and 2 from J, leaving 9 bases between them.

V and J are TRBV7-2 and TRBJ2-7; the D gene could be TRBD1 or TRBD2 (5 bases each). The CDR3 spans 17 residues. Trimming left V 2 bases short and J 0 bases short, with 17 bases between. Germline-derived CDR1 and CDR2 are SGHTA and FQGNSA. CDR3 DNA: TGTGCCAGCAGCTTATCAGGTTACGGGACCTACTCCTACGAGCAGTACTTC. Its protein is CASSLSGYGTYSYEQYF.

The chain has TRBV14 and TRBJ2-1, with 10 bases fitting TRBD2. The germline gives CDR1 SGHDN, CDR2 FVKESK. Unmatched junction bases numbered 12, after V lost 5 bases and J lost 8 bases. CDR3 length equals 16 residues. This CDR3 is CASSVELAGSFDEQFF. For the CDR3, the DNA is TGTGCCAGCAGCGTCGAACTAGCGGGGTCGTTTGATGAGCAGTTCTTC.

Only a few counts were recorded for this clonotype. The chain has TRBV5-1 and TRBJ2-5; 7 bases line up with TRBD1. The trim removed 4 bases at V and 5 bases at J, leaving 8 bases unmatched. The CDR3 contains 14 residues. Germline V gene sequence: CDR1 SGHRS, CDR2 YFSETQ. CDR3 coding DNA: TGCGCCAGCAGCCGCACAGGGGATGCGGAGACCCAGTACTTC. Its protein is CASSRTGDAETQYF.

The chain is built from TRBV20-1 and TRBJ2-5, with D uncertain. The CDR3 has 13 residues. CDR1 and CDR2 (germline): DFQATT, SNEGSKA (reference sequence). V lost 2 bases and J 7 bases, leaving 14 bases between the germline ends. The CDR3 coding sequence is TGCAGTGCTAGACTGGCCAGCGCAGGGACCCAGTACTTC. This sequence encodes CSARLASAGTQYF.

Comment on this clonotype: A single base separates this from a much larger clone, so it may be a read error. V and J are TRBV7-9 and TRBJ2-1; 8 bases line up with TRBD2. Germline values: CDR1 SEHNR, CDR2 FQNEAQ (reference sequence). CDR3 length: 15 amino acids. V lost 3 bases to trimming and J lost 2 bases; unmatched junction nucleotides: 3. The CDR3 region has the DNA TGTGCCAGCAGCTTGACTAGCGTGACCTACAATGAGCAGTTCTTC. It codes for CASSLTSVTYNEQFF.

The V gene is TRBV5-1, the J gene TRBJ1-2; possibly TRBD1 for D (6 bases). Trimming removed 0 bases at V and 5 bases at J, with 14 bases between. The CDR3 is made up of 15 amino acids. CDR1 is SGHRS, CDR2 YFSETQ, per germline. CDR3 nucleotides: TGCGCCAGCAGCTTGGTCGGCAGGGGAGGGTATGGCTACACCTTC. Encoded protein: CASSLVGRGGYGYTF.

This rearrangement joins TRBV2 to TRBJ2-5, with 7 bases identical to TRBD1. Near its end, the DNA agrees better with TRBJ2-7, so the J call may be wrong. In germline, CDR1 is SNHLY, CDR2 FYNNEI. The CDR3 covers 13 residues. The CDR3 nucleotides are TGTGCCAGCAGTGAGGTAGGGGGCGACGAGCAGTACTTC. Translation gives CASSEVGGDEQYF.

The chain joins TRBV27 to TRBJ1-3; D unresolved. Germline V gene lookup returns CDR1 MNHEY and CDR2 SMNVEV (reference sequence). The CDR3 has 15 amino acids. V lost 2 bases and J 2 bases, leaving 10 bases between the germline ends. The CDR3 DNA is TGTGCCAGCAGTTTAACCCGACAACCTGGAAACACCATATATTTT. As protein: CASSLTRQPGNTIYF.

As to this clonotype: Since a much larger clone is just one base distant, this may be a read error. The chain is built from TRBV7-2 and TRBJ2-1; D is possibly TRBD1 (6 bases). Trimming took off 5 bases at V and 6 bases at J, with 17 bases between the two ends. This CDR3 region has 15 residues. The germline V gene encodes CDR1 SGHTA and CDR2 FQGNSA. This CDR3 reads CTSSLIGDIINEQFF. The CDR3 bases are TGTACCAGCAGCCTTATAGGGGACATAATCAATGAGCAGTTCTTC.

The sample holds one count of this clonotype. The CDR3: CASSRRFSTNEKLFF. The DNA for the CDR3 is TGTGCCAGCAGTAGAAGGTTCTCAACTAATGAAAAACTGTTTTTT. This rearrangement joins TRBV27 to TRBJ1-4; D unresolved. V lost 5 bases, J lost 0 bases, and 10 bases lay in between. The CDR3 loop spans 15 amino acids. The V gene's germline CDR1 is MNHEY and CDR2 SMNVEV (reference sequence).

This clonotype came up once. This rearrangement joins TRBV18 to TRBJ2-5; D is perhaps TRBD1 (6 bases). The end of the DNA aligns better with TRBJ2-7, so the J call may be wrong. This CDR3 has 16 residues. Germline values: CDR1 KGHSH, CDR2 LQKENI. The CDR3 spells CASSPTSQGRRDEQYF. The DNA for the CDR3 is TGTGCCAGCTCACCCACCTCACAGGGACGAAGGGACGAGCAGTACTTC.

This clonotype turned up a few times. The V and J genes are TRBV7-9 and TRBJ2-3, with TRBD1 matching over 7 bases. This CDR3 has 17 amino acids. The germline V gene has CDR1 SEHNR and CDR2 FQNEAQ (reference sequence). V gave up 4 bases and J gave up 4 bases; unmatched junction bases: 14. The CDR3 loop reads CASSSEWKQGLPDTQYF. CDR3 bases: TGTGCCAGCAGCTCTGAGTGGAAACAGGGGTTGCCAGATACGCAGTATTTT.

This clonotype was seen a few times. This sequence joins TRBV20-1 and TRBJ2-1; D possibly uses TRBD1 or TRBD2 (5 bases each). Looked up from germline, CDR1 is DFQATT and CDR2 is SNEGSKA (reference sequence). V lost 2 bases and J 0 bases, leaving 14 bases between the germline ends. There are 16 residues in the CDR3. CDR3 coding DNA: TGCAGTGCTAGACGGGGCGGGCGGAGCTCCTACAATGAGCAGTTCTTC. As protein: CSARRGGRSSYNEQFF.

This chain connects TRBV29-1 to TRBJ2-1, with 7 bases lining up with TRBD2. Germline values: CDR1 SQVTM, CDR2 ANQGSEA. V was clipped by 2 bases and J by 8 bases; unmatched bases: 12. The CDR3 sequence is 15 residues long. This CDR3 reads CSVEPGGRPQDEQFF. In DNA form, the CDR3 reads TGCAGCGTTGAACCTGGCGGGAGACCCCAGGATGAGCAGTTCTTC.

This clonotype showed up many times. The chain is built from TRBV6-6 and TRBJ2-7; the D is unclear. Germline CDR1 reads MNHNY; CDR2 reads SVGAGI (reference sequence). The germline V and J ends were trimmed by 5 bases and 3 bases, with 17 bases remaining between them. The CDR3 runs to 15 residues. This CDR3 reads CASSPPIGSIYEQYF. In DNA form, the CDR3 reads TGTGCCAGCAGTCCCCCCATTGGGTCGATCTACGAGCAGTACTTC.

This clonotype was observed a few times. Written as DNA, the CDR3 is TGTGCCAGCAGTTTAGGGTCAGGGGAATGGAATGAGCAGTTCTTC. This codes for CASSLGSGEWNEQFF. This chain links TRBV12-3 or TRBV12-4 with TRBJ2-1, with D possibly being TRBD1 (6 bases). V was cut by 1 base and J by 7 bases, with 14 bases left in between. The CDR3 consists of 15 residues.

This clonotype was picked up many times. This chain joins TRBV12-3 or TRBV12-4 and TRBJ2-5; 12 positions agree with TRBD2. The CDR3 consists of 15 residues. V shed 5 bases and J 5 bases; nucleotides not matched to a gene: 6. In nucleotides, the CDR3 is TGTGCCAGCAGTAGCGCGACTAGCGGGAGCGAGACCCAGTACTTC. Translated, it gives CASSSATSGSETQYF.

This clonotype was counted only a few times. V usage is TRBV3-1 and J usage is TRBJ2-7, with D perhaps TRBD1 or TRBD2 (5 bases each). CDR3 size: 12 residues. Germline CDR1 LGHDT, CDR2 YNNKEL (reference sequence). V was shortened by 8 bases and J by 5 bases, with 13 bases between the two germline ends. CDR3 sequence reads: CASGGGLDEQYF. The CDR3, as DNA: TGTGCCAGCGGGGGTGGGCTGGACGAGCAGTACTTC.

This clonotype was recorded a few times. This chain links TRBV20-1 with TRBJ2-7; 15 nucleotides line up with TRBD2. CDR1 is DFQATT and CDR2 is SNEGSKA in the germline V gene (reference sequence). There are 16 residues in the CDR3. The trim removed 3 bases at V and 2 bases at J, leaving 5 bases unmatched. This CDR3 reads CSAREWTSGRAYEQYF. The CDR3 bases are TGCAGTGCTAGGGAGTGGACTAGCGGGAGGGCCTACGAGCAGTACTTC.